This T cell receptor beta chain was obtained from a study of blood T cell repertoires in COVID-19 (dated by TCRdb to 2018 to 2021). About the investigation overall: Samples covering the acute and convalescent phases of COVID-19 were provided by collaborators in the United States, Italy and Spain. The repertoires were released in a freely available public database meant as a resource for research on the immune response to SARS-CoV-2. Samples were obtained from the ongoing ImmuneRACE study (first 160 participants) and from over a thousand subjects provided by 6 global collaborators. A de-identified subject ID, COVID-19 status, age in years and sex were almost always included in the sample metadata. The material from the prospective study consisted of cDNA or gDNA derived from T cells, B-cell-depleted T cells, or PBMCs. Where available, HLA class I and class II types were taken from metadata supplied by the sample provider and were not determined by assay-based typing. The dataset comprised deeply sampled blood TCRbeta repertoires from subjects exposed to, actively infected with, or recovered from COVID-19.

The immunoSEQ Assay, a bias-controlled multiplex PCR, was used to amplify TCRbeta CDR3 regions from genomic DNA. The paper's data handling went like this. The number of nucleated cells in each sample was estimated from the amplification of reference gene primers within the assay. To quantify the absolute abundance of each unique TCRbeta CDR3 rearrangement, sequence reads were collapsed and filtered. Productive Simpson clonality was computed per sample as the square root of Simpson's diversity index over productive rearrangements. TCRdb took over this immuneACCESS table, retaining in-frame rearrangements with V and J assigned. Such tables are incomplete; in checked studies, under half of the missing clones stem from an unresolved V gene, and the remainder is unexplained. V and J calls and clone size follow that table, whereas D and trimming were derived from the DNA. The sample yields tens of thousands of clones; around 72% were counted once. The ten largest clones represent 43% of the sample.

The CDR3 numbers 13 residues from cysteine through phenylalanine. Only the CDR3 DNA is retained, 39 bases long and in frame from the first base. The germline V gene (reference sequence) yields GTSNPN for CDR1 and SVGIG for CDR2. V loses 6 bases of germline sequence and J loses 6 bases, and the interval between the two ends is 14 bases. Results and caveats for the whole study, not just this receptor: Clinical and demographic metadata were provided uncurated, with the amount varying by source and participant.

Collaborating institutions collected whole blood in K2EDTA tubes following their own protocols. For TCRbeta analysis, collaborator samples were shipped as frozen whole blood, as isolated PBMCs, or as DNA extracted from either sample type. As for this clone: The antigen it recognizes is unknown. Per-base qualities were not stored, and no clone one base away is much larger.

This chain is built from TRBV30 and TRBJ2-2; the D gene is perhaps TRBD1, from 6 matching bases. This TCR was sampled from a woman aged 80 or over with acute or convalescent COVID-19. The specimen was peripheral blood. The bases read TGTGCCTGCCACAGGGTTGGGTCCGGGGAGCTGTTTTTT. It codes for CACHRVGSGELFF.